This T cell receptor beta chain was retrieved from a study of blood T cell repertoires in COVID-19. Study-level background: Material from acute and convalescent COVID-19 was sourced from the United States, Italy and Spain.

Original processing methods: Reference gene primer amplification gave estimated nucleated cell counts. Repertoires were generated with immunoSEQ multiplex PCR, while TCRdb's copy carries only in-frame clones and drops some. V and J calls and clone size are given by that table; D and trimming were obtained from the DNA. The sample holds over 120,000 clones, roughly 82% seen once. The V gene's germline CDR1 is MDHEN and CDR2 SYDVKM. The length of the CDR3 is 13 residues. Trimming stripped 4 bases from V and 6 bases from J, with 10 bases between. Specimen: peripheral blood. The gene calls are TRBV28 and TRBJ2-4; TRBD1 is a possible D gene (6 bases). The TCR comes from a human donor in a cohort sampled during active COVID-19. This chain's CDR3 is CASSSTGGNIQYF. DNA for the CDR3: TGTGCCAGCAGTTCGACAGGCGGAAACATTCAGTACTTC.